This is a list of T cell receptor beta chains from one sample in a study of OX40 agonist ivuxolimab in advanced cancers. Sequenced by immunoSEQ multiplex PCR; TCRdb stores in-frame clones only, minus some. The data hold 63,000 or so clones, with approximately 80% observed a single time. Sample: CD4+ or CD8+ T cells sorted from blood, taken in a trial of the OX40 agonist ivuxolimab. These receptors originate from an adult with an advanced solid tumor such as melanoma, head and neck, liver or kidney cancer. Both conserved end residues are part of each CDR3. A D gene is named only where the DNA matches it firmly. Size values are once, few and many counts, or a class for expanded clones, and some rows have none.

v_call	j_call	d_call	clone_size	cdr3_nt	cdr3_aa
TRBV5-6	TRBJ1-5	TRBD1	.	TGTGCCAGCAGCCAAAAATACGGGACAGGGGAAAGCAATCAGCCCCAGCATTTT	CASSQKYGTGESNQPQHF
TRBV30	TRBJ2-7	TRBD1	.	TGTGCCTGGAGTGTGGGACAGGGATTCCACGAGCAGTACTTC	CAWSVGQGFHEQYF
TRBV6-4	TRBJ2-5	.	.	TGTGCCAGCTCGCGAGAGCTTCTGGAGACCCAGTACTTC	CASSRELLETQYF
TRBV2	TRBJ2-2	.	few	TGTGCCAGCAGCTTCTCGGGGCGGACCACCGGGGAGCTGTTTTTT	CASSFSGRTTGELFF
TRBV28	TRBJ2-2	.	.	TGTGCCAGCAGTAACGGGAGGAACACCGGGGAGCTGTTTTTT	CASSNGRNTGELFF
TRBV12-5	TRBJ1-1	.	.	TGTGCTAGTGGTTTGGTATCACAGGAAGCTTTCTTT	CASGLVSQEAFF
TRBV7-2	TRBJ1-5	.	few	TGTGCCAGCAGTTCGAACAAAAATAGCAATCAGCCCCAGCATTTT	CASSSNKNSNQPQHF
TRBV18	TRBJ2-5	.	.	TGTGCCAGCTCACCTTCCCCCCAGGGTGCAGAGACCCAGTACTTC	CASSPSPQGAETQYF
TRBV6-6	TRBJ1-5	.	.	TGTGCCAGCAGTTATATGGGGGCTAGCAATCAGCCCCAGCATTTT	CASSYMGASNQPQHF
TRBV18	TRBJ2-2	TRBD1	once	TGTGCCAGCAAGACACCGACAGGGCCGAACACCGGGGAGCTGTTTTTT	CASKTPTGPNTGELFF
TRBV2	TRBJ1-5	.	.	TGTGCCAGCGATCGGGAGCGAAGCAATCAGCCCCAGCATTTT	CASDRERSNQPQHF
TRBV19	TRBJ2-5	TRBD2	.	TGTGCCAGTAGTATAGGAGGGACTAGCGGGGTAGAGACCCAGTACTTC	CASSIGGTSGVETQYF
TRBV4-2	TRBJ2-5	TRBD1	.	TGTGCCAGCAGCCAAGCCGGGACAGGGAAAGAGACCCAGTACTTC	CASSQAGTGKETQYF
TRBV10-3	TRBJ1-1	.	.	TGTGCCATCAGTGAGGGGGGATCGAACACTGAAGCTTTCTTT	CAISEGGSNTEAFF
TRBV5-1	TRBJ1-4	TRBD1	.	TGCGCCAGCAGCTTGTCCCAGGGGGCTATCGAAAAACTGTTTTTT	CASSLSQGAIEKLFF
TRBV28	TRBJ2-5	TRBD1	.	TGTGCCAGCAGACCAGACAGGGCATACCAGGAGACCCAGTACTTC	CASRPDRAYQETQYF
TRBV9	TRBJ2-5	.	.	TGTGCCAGCAGCGTAGTAGGACACCAAGAGACCCAGTACTTC	CASSVVGHQETQYF
TRBV7-6	TRBJ2-1	TRBD2	.	TGTGCCAGCAGCTTAGATGGCGGGGGGATATACAATGAGCAGTTCTTC	CASSLDGGGIYNEQFF